These T cell receptor beta chains were read from a single sample in a study of T cell changes during pregnancy in multiple sclerosis. The protocol was immunoSEQ multiplex PCR, while the TCRdb copy is restricted to in-frame clones and leaves out a portion. The table includes about 43,000 clones, about nine tenths detected once. The sequenced material came from PBMCs (not recorded whether the cells were cultured). The receptors stem from a female donor with multiple sclerosis, enrolled in a pregnancy study. CDR3s include the opening cysteine and the closing phenylalanine or tryptophan. D genes are given only for firm matches. The listing skips clone size in some rows; elsewhere it reads once, few, many or a size class.

d_gene	abundance	j_gene	v_gene	CDR3nt	CDR3aa
.	.	TRBJ1-4	TRBV18	TGTGCCAGCTCACCTGGGACACCCGAGTCCCCAAATGAAAAACTGTTTTTT	CASSPGTPESPNEKLFF
.	.	TRBJ1-1	TRBV5-6	TGTGCCAGCAGCTTGGAGCAGAGTATGAACACTGAAGCTTTCTTT	CASSLEQSMNTEAFF
TRBD2	once	TRBJ2-2	TRBV4-2	TGTGCCAGCAGCTACAATCCGGGACTAGTCGACACCGGGGAGCTGTTTTTT	CASSYNPGLVDTGELFF
.	.	TRBJ2-1	TRBV29-1	TGCAGCGTTGTGTCTGGGGGCAGTGGAAACAATGAGCAGTTCTTC	CSVVSGGSGNNEQFF
TRBD1	.	TRBJ2-5	TRBV7-9	TGTGCCAGCAGCCGGGGACAGGGTTCGCAGACCCAGTACTTC	CASSRGQGSQTQYF
.	.	TRBJ1-1	TRBV5-8	TGTGCCAGCAGCTTACCTACAGGAGTGAACACTGAAGCTTTCTTT	CASSLPTGVNTEAFF
TRBD2	.	TRBJ2-7	TRBV27	TGTGCCAGCAGCCGAACCGGACTAGCGGGAGTTGACGAGCAGTACTTC	CASSRTGLAGVDEQYF
TRBD1	.	TRBJ2-3	TRBV5-1	TGCGCCAGCAGCTCTCCAGGGGGCGCGGCAGATACGCAGTATTTT	CASSSPGGAADTQYF
.	.	TRBJ2-7	TRBV5-4	TGTGCCAGCAGCTTTACTCCTAGCTCCTACGAGCAGTACTTC	CASSFTPSSYEQYF
.	.	TRBJ2-7	TRBV28	TGTGCCAGCAGTAAAGCGGACTCCTACGAGCAGTACTTC	CASSKADSYEQYF
TRBD2	.	TRBJ2-7	TRBV15	TGTGCCACCAGCACCTCTGGGACTACGGGCGGCTACGAGCAGTACTTC	CATSTSGTTGGYEQYF
TRBD2	.	TRBJ2-3	TRBV4-1	TGCGCCAGCAGCCTCCTACCACCGGGACTAGCCGGAGATACGCAGTATTTT	CASSLLPPGLAGDTQYF